This TCR beta chain stems from a study of Graves' ophthalmopathy and Graves' hyperthyroidism. The study, taken as a whole, reports: The authors also found most expanded thyroid clonotypes above 0.001 frequency in blood. Classification of ophthalmopathy versus stable hyperthyroidism by a 13-signature model yielded around 88% sensitivity and 65% to 83% specificity.

Turning to this clonotype: Antigen specificity is unknown. One base away lies a much larger clone, so this may be a sequencing read error.

RNA transcripts provided the template for amplifying TCR beta CDR3 regions. The workflow started with a first-round RT-PCR run with HTBI primers and then moved on to a second-round multiplex PCR. TCRdb independently ran MiXCR on the multiplex PCR reads; one entry per CDR3 protein. The profile shows around 1,200,000 distinct CDR3 sequences, 35% to 40% of them singletons. Germline values: CDR1 LNHDA, CDR2 SQIVND (reference sequence). CDR3 size: 15 residues. Trimming left V 3 bases short and J 3 bases short, with 12 bases between. Thyroid ultrasound, orbital computed tomography, TRAb, serum thyroxine and clinical symptoms formed the basis of diagnosis.

The origin of this receptor is an adult man with Graves' hyperthyroidism. V is TRBV19 and J is TRBJ1-5; D is unresolved. The sequenced sample was peripheral blood or thyroid tissue (not recorded which). CDR3 nucleotides: TGTGCCAGTAGTATCAGGTCGGCGGACAATCAGCCCCAGCATTTT. Translating gives CASSIRSADNQPQHF.